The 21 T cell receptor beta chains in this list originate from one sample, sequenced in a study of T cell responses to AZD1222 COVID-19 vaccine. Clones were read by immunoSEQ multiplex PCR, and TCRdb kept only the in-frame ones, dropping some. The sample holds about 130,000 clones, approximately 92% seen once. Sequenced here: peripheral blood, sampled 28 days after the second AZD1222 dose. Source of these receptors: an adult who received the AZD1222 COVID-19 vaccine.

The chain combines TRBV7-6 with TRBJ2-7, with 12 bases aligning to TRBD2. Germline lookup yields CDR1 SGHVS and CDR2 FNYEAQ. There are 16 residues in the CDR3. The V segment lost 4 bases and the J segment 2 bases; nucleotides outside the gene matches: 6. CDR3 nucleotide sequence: TGTGCCAGCAGCTCGAAACTAGCGGGGGGTACCTACGAGCAGTACTTC. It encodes CASSSKLAGGTYEQYF. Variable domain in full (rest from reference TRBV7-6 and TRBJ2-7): GAGVSQSPRYKVTKRGQDVALRCDPISGHVSLYWYRQALGQGPEFLTYFNYEAQQDKSGLPNDRFSAERPEGSISTLTIQRTEQRDSAMYRCASSSKLAGGTYEQYFGPGTRLTVT.

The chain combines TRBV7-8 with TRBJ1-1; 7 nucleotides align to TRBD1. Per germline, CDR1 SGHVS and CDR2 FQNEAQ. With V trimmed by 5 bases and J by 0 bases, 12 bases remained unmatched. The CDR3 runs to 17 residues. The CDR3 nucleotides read TGTGCCAGCAGCGGCGTCCACAGGGGTCACATGAACACTGAAGCTTTCTTT. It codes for CASSGVHRGHMNTEAFF.

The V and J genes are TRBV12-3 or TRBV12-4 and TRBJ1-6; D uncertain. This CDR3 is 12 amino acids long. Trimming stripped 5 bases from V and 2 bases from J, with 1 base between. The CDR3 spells CASSAYNSPLHF. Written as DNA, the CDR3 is TGTGCCAGCAGTGCCTATAATTCACCCCTCCACTTT.

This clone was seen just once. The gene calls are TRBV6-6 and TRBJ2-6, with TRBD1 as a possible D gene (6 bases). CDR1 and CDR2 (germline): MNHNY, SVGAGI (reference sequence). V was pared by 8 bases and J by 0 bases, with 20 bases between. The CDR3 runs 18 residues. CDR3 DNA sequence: TGTGCCAGCCGTCCCCCAGGACAGTCGTACTCTGGGGCCAACGTCCTGACTTTC. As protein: CASRPPGQSYSGANVLTF.

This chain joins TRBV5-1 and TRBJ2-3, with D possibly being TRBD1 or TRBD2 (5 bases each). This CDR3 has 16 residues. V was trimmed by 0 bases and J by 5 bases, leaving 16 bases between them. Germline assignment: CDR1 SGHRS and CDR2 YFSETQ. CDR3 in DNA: TGCGCCAGCAGCTTGGCTTCTGTGAGGGGCGTAGATACGCAGTATTTT. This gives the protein CASSLASVRGVDTQYF. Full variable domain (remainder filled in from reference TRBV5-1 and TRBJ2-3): KAGVTQTPRYLIKTRGQQVTLSCSPISGHRSVSWYQQTPGQGLQFLFEYFSETQRNKGNFPGRFSGRQFSNSRSEMNVSTLELGDSALYLCASSLASVRGVDTQYFGPGTRLTVL.

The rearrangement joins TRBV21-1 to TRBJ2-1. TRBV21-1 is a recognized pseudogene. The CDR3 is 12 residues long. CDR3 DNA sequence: TGTGCCAGCAGCAAAGAGGGCAATGAGCAGTTCTTC. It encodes CASSKEGNEQFF.

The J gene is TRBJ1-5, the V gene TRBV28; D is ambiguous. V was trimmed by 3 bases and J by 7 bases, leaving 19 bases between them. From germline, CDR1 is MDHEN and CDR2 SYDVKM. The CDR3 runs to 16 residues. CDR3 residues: CASSFSVRGGEQPQHF. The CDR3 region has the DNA TGTGCCAGCAGTTTTTCAGTCCGGGGTGGGGAGCAGCCCCAGCATTTT.

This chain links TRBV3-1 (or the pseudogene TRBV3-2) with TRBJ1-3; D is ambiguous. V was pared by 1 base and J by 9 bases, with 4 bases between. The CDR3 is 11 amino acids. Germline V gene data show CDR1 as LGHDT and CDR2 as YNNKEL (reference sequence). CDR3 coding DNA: TGTGCCAGCAGCCAAGGACCCACCATATATTTT. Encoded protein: CASSQGPTIYF.

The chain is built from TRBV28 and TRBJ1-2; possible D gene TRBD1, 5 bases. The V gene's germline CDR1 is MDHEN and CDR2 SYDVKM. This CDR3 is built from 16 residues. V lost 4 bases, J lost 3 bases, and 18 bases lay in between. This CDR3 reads CASSSRRSGGYYGYTF. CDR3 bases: TGTGCCAGCAGTTCACGACGGTCTGGGGGGTACTATGGCTACACCTTC.

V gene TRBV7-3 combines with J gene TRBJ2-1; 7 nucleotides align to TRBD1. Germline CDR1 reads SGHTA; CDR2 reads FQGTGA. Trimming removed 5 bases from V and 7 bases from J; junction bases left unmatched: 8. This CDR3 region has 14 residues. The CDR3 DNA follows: TGTGCCAGCAGCCGAGACAGGGTCTCGAATGAGCAGTTCTTC. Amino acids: CASSRDRVSNEQFF.

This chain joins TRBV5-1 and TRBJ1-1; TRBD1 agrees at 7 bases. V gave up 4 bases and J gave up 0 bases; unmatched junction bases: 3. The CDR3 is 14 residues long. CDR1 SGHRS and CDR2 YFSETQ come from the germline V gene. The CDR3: CASSPGQVNTEAFF. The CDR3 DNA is TGCGCCAGCAGCCCTGGACAGGTGAACACTGAAGCTTTCTTT.

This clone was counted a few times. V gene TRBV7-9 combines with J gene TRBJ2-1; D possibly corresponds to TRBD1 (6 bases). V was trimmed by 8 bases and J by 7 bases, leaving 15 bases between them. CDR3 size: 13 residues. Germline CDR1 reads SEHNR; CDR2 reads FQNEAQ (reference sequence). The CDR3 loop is CASQGTRGNEQFF. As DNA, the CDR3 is TGTGCCAGCCAGGGGACAAGGGGGAATGAGCAGTTCTTC.

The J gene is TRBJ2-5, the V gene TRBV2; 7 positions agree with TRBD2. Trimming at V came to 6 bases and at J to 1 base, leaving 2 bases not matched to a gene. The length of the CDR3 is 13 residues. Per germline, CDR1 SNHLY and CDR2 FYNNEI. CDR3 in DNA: TGTGCCAGCAGGACTAGCCCCCAAGAGACCCAGTACTTC. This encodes CASRTSPQETQYF.

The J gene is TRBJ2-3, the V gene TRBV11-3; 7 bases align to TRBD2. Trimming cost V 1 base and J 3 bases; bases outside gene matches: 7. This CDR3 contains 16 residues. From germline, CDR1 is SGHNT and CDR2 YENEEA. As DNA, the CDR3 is TGTGCCAGCAGCTTAGTAGGGACTACGAGGACAGATACGCAGTATTTT. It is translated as CASSLVGTTRTDTQYF.

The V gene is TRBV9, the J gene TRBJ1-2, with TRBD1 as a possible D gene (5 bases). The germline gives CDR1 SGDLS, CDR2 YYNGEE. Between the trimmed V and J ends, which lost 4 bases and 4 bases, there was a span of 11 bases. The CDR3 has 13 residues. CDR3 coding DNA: TGTGCCAGCAGCCCCGGGACGACCTATGGCTACACCTTC. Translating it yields CASSPGTTYGYTF. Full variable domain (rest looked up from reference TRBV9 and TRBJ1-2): DSGVTQTPKHLITATGQRVTLRCSPRSGDLSVYWYQQSLDQGLQFLIQYYNGEERAKGNILERFSAQQFPDLHSELNLSSLELGDSALYFCASSPGTTYGYTFGSGTRLTVV.

CDR3 residues: CASTLGELFF. In DNA form, the CDR3 reads TGTGCCAGCACCCTAGGGGAGCTGTTTTTT. The chain employs TRBV7-9 and TRBJ2-2; the D is unclear. Germline assignment: CDR1 SEHNR and CDR2 FQNEAQ (reference sequence). V lost 7 bases to trimming and J lost 8 bases, with 5 bases between them. This CDR3 is 10 amino acids long. The whole variable domain, filled in from reference TRBV7-9 and TRBJ2-2, reads DTGVSQNPRHKITKRGQNVTFRCDPISEHNRLYWYRQTLGQGPEFLTYFQNEAQLEKSRLLSDRFSAERPKGSFSTLEIQRTEQGDSAMYLCASTLGELFFGEGSRLTVL.

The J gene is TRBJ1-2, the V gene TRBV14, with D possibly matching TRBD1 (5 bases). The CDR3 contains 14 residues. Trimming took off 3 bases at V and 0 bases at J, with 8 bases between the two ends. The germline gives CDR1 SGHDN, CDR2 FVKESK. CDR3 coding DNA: TGTGCCAGCAGCCAGGCAGGGCCTAACTATGGCTACACCTTC. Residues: CASSQAGPNYGYTF. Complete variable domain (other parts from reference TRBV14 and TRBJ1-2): EAGVTQFPSHSVIEKGQTVTLRCDPISGHDNLYWYRRVMGKEIKFLLHFVKESKQDESGMPNNRFLAERTGGTYSTLKVQPAELEDSGVYFCASSQAGPNYGYTFGSGTRLTVV.

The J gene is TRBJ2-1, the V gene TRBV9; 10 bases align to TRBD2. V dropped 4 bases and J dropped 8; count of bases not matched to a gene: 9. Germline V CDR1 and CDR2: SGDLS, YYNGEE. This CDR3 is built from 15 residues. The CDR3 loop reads CASSPSGGAMDEQFF. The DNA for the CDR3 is TGTGCCAGCAGCCCGAGCGGGGGGGCCATGGATGAGCAGTTCTTC.

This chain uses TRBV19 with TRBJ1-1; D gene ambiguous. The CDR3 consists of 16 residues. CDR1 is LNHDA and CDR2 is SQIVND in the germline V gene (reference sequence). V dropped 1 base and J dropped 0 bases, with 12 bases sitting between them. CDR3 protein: CASSIAPTTVNTEAFF. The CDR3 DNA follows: TGTGCCAGTAGTATAGCCCCTACGACCGTGAACACTGAAGCTTTCTTT.

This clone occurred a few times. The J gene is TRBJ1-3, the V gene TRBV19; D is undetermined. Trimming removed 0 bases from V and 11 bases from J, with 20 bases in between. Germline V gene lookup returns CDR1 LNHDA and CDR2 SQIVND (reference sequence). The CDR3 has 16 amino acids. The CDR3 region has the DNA TGTGCCAGTAGTATAGATACTGTGTCTGAGGAGTCCGCCATATATTTT. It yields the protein CASSIDTVSEESAIYF.

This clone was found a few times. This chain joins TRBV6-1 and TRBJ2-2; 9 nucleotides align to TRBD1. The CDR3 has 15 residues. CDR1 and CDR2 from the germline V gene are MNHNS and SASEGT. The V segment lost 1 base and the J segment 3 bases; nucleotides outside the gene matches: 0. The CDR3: CASSEGTGDTGELFF. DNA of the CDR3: TGTGCCAGCAGTGAAGGGACAGGGGACACCGGGGAGCTGTTTTTT.